A single sample is the source of the 12 T cell receptor beta chains below, sequenced in a study of blood T cells in healthy people across ages. The authors ran a second PCR of roughly 7 to 11 cycles using a sample-barcoded 5' primer and a J-beta primer mix. TCRdb redid the calling of the 5' RACE reads with MiXCR, one entry per CDR3 protein. The profile shows hundreds of thousands of distinct CDR3 sequences, 40% to 50% of them singletons. Source material: blood. Receptors were obtained from a man older than 75 in good health.

J is TRBJ1-1 and V is TRBV13, with a possible D match to TRBD1 (5 bases). CDR3 size: 15 residues. V lost 5 bases and J lost 0, with 13 bases in between. CDR1 and CDR2 (germline): PRHDT, FYEKMQ (reference sequence). CDR3: CASSGAVGLNTEAFF. The CDR3 DNA sequence: TGTGCCAGCAGCGGCGCGGTGGGACTGAACACTGAAGCTTTCTTT. Filled out from reference TRBV13 and TRBJ1-1, the complete variable domain reads AAGVIQSPRHLIKEKRETATLKCYPIPRHDTVYWYQQGPGQDPQFLISFYEKMQSDKGSIPDRFSAQQFSDYHSELNMSSLELGDSALYFCASSGAVGLNTEAFFGQGTRLTVV.

This sequence joins TRBV20-1 and TRBJ2-7; 10 bases fit TRBD2. Germline lookup yields CDR1 DFQATT and CDR2 SNEGSKA (reference sequence). V shed 5 bases and J 0 bases; nucleotides not matched to a gene: 7. The CDR3 sequence is 15 residues long. The CDR3 region has the DNA TGCAGTGCTTGGGATAGCGGGGGGAGCTCCTACGAGCAGTACTTC. Translated: CSAWDSGGSSYEQYF.

This chain uses TRBV5-1 with TRBJ2-1, with D possibly TRBD1 on 7 matching bases. This CDR3 spans 14 amino acids. Germline CDR1 is SGHRS and CDR2 is YFSETQ. The ends were cut back, 7 bases at V and 6 bases at J, with 17 bases in the middle. The CDR3 is CASGSGGQFNEQFF. In DNA, the CDR3 is TGCGCCAGCGGCTCCGGGGGACAGTTCAATGAGCAGTTCTTC.

This clonotype showed up just once. V is TRBV9 and J is TRBJ1-1; D possibly corresponds to TRBD1 (6 bases). The germline V gene encodes CDR1 SGDLS and CDR2 YYNGEE. Trimming shortened V by 4 bases and J by 1 base, and 14 bases separated the two germline ends. The CDR3 runs to 15 residues. CDR3 residues: CASSLLGGENTEAFF. The CDR3 region has the DNA TGTGCCAGCAGCCTCTTAGGGGGGGAGAACACTGAAGCTTTCTTT.

This clonotype has only one observation. The chain combines TRBV21-1 with TRBJ2-1; no DNA check was done on the table's D call, TRBD1. TRBV21-1 constitutes a pseudogene. The CDR3 spans 16 residues. This CDR3 is CASSKPAGGGGTEQFF. CDR3 nucleotide sequence: TGTGCCAGCAGCAAACCAGCAGGGGGCGGGGGAACTGAGCAGTTCTTC.

The DNA for the CDR3 is TGTGCCAGCAGCGTAGACGGCAACTCTGGAAACACCATATATTTT. Translation gives CASSVDGNSGNTIYF. V is TRBV9 and J is TRBJ1-3; D uncertain. V dropped 0 bases and J dropped 0 bases, with 7 bases sitting between them. Per germline, CDR1 SGDLS and CDR2 YYNGEE. This CDR3 spans 15 amino acids.

This clonotype showed up just a few times. The rearrangement uses TRBV29-1 and TRBJ1-1; D uncertain. CDR1 and CDR2 from the germline V gene are SQVTM and ANQGSEA. Trimming took off 3 bases at V and 2 bases at J, with 7 bases between the two ends. This CDR3 has 12 amino acids. CDR3 DNA: TGCAGCGTTGACAGCAGTAACACTGAAGCTTTCTTT. Its protein is CSVDSSNTEAFF.

This clonotype was seen a few times. The rearrangement joins TRBV5-1 to TRBJ1-2; D not certain. Germline CDR1 and CDR2: SGHRS and YFSETQ. Trimming left V 4 bases short and J 2 bases short, with 12 bases between. The CDR3 consists of 14 residues. For the CDR3, the DNA is TGCGCCAGCAGCCCGGAGGCTCAGAACTATGGCTACACCTTC. It translates to CASSPEAQNYGYTF.

This clonotype was observed a few times. This chain links TRBV3-1 with TRBJ1-2, with TRBD1 identical over 7 bases. Looked up from germline, CDR1 is LGHDT and CDR2 is YNNKEL (reference sequence). The CDR3 is 13 amino acids. V gave up 7 bases and J gave up 4 bases; unmatched junction bases: 6. CDR3 nucleotides: TGTGCCAGCACCCTCAGACAGGGCTATGGCTACACCTTC. This encodes CASTLRQGYGYTF.

The rearrangement uses TRBV9 and TRBJ2-1; D may be TRBD1 (6 bases). Germline lookup yields CDR1 SGDLS and CDR2 YYNGEE. The V end was cut by 4 bases, the J end by 7 bases, with 21 bases between. The CDR3 consists of 16 residues. CDR3 coding DNA: TGTGCCAGCAGCATAGTTCAGGGGTGGCGCCCAAATGAGCAGTTCTTC. Amino acids: CASSIVQGWRPNEQFF. The complete variable domain, with remaining parts taken from reference TRBV9 and TRBJ2-1, reads DSGVTQTPKHLITATGQRVTLRCSPRSGDLSVYWYQQSLDQGLQFLIQYYNGEERAKGNILERFSAQQFPDLHSELNLSSLELGDSALYFCASSIVQGWRPNEQFFGPGTRLTVL.

Comments on this clonotype: Its ends do not fully match the called genes, so a read error is possible. The J gene is TRBJ2-7, the V gene TRBV15; 8 positions match TRBD2. Germline loops: CDR1 LNHNV, CDR2 YYDKDF (reference sequence). There are 15 residues in the CDR3. The CDR3 bases are TGTGCCGCCAGCAGAACCGGGGGGGTTTCCTACGAGCAGTACTTC. It is translated as CAASRTGGVSYEQYF.

The chain uses TRBV7-2 and TRBJ2-1; D could derive from TRBD1 or TRBD2 (5 bases each). CDR1 SGHTA and CDR2 FQGNSA come from the germline V gene. V was shortened by 0 bases and J by 5 bases, with 14 bases between the two germline ends. The CDR3 loop spans 16 amino acids. CDR3 DNA sequence: TGTGCCAGCAGCTTAGCGGCTAGCCAGGGCCACAATGAGCAGTTCTTC. Translation gives CASSLAASQGHNEQFF.